What follows are 21 T cell receptor beta chains derived from one specimen sequenced in a study of vaccination effects on CD4 cells after COVID-19. No antigen has been identified for these receptors. Here immunoSEQ multiplex PCR was the method, and the copy in TCRdb shows in-frame clones only, minus some. Seen here are 67,000 or so clones, around 81% observed once, and the top ten hold 1.2%. Ahead of sequencing, the ViraFEST assay grew antigen-specific CD4+ T cells using viral peptide pools. The culture ran for 10 to 11 days, and then CD4+ T cells were isolated. All study participants received two doses of BNT162b2 or mRNA-1273 vaccine. The starting material was CD4+ T cells from PBMCs cultured with HCoV-229E spike peptides, obtained after COVID-19 vaccination. Receptors were obtained from a human donor who received a COVID-19 vaccine.

The CDR3 DNA reads TGTGCCAGCAGCTTAAGCGGGACTAACAATGAGCAGTTCTTC. Translating it yields CASSLSGTNNEQFF. J is TRBJ2-1 and V is TRBV7-2; 7 bases are shared with TRBD2. This CDR3 contains 14 residues. Germline CDR1 SGHTA, CDR2 FQGNSA. J was trimmed by 5 bases and V by 2 bases; bases with no gene match: 3.

The chain has TRBV7-2 and TRBJ2-3, with D possibly matching TRBD1 (6 bases). Germline values: CDR1 SGHTA, CDR2 FQGNSA. The CDR3 length is 15 residues. V was shortened by 8 bases and J by 0 bases, with 15 bases between the two germline ends. CDR3 sequence reads: CASRTQGISTDTQYF. In DNA form, the CDR3 reads TGTGCCAGCCGAACACAGGGTATTAGCACAGATACGCAGTATTTT.

The J gene is TRBJ1-4, the V gene TRBV30, with D tentatively TRBD1 (5 bases). This CDR3 comprises 14 residues. Germline V gives CDR1 GTSNPN, CDR2 SVGIG (reference sequence). Trimming shortened V by 2 bases and J by 7 bases, and 14 bases separated the two germline ends. This CDR3 is CAWSPKPGGEKLFF. Here the CDR3 DNA reads TGTGCCTGGAGTCCGAAACCGGGGGGTGAAAAACTGTTTTTT. Filled out from reference TRBV30 and TRBJ1-4, the complete variable domain reads SQTIHQWPATLVQPVGSPLSLECTVEGTSNPNLYWYRQAAGRGLQLLFYSVGIGQISSEVPQNLSASRPQDRQFILSSKKLLLSDSGFYLCAWSPKPGGEKLFFGSGTQLSVL.

This clone was picked up a small number of times. The V and J genes are TRBV18 and TRBJ1-5; 11 bases match TRBD1. The trim removed 2 bases at V and 5 bases at J, leaving 14 bases unmatched. This CDR3 is 19 amino acids long. The germline V gene has CDR1 KGHSH and CDR2 LQKENI. The CDR3 loop is CASSPFMVPGQGDDQPQHF. CDR3 nucleotides: TGTGCCAGCTCACCATTTATGGTACCGGGACAGGGGGACGATCAGCCCCAGCATTTT.

This clone was seen a few times. Here the CDR3 reads CASSLPGSLNTEAFF. CDR3 DNA: TGTGCCAGCAGCTTGCCAGGGAGCTTGAACACTGAAGCTTTCTTT. The V and J genes are TRBV5-6 and TRBJ1-1, with D tentatively TRBD1 (5 bases). V was cut by 1 base and J by 0 bases, with 10 bases left in between. Germline loops: CDR1 SGHDT, CDR2 YYEEEE. The CDR3 length is 15 residues.

The chain uses TRBV2 and TRBJ2-1; 8 nucleotides align to TRBD1. The CDR3 totals 13 residues. Germline trimming cut 6 bases from V and 7 bases from J; bases unmatched to any gene: 5. The V gene's germline CDR1 is SNHLY and CDR2 FYNNEI. The CDR3 sequence is CASRRDRMNEQFF. CDR3 bases: TGTGCCAGCAGAAGGGACAGGATGAATGAGCAGTTCTTC.

The chain employs TRBV15 and TRBJ1-1; tentative D call: TRBD1 (6 bases). Trimming pared 2 bases from V and 2 bases from J, leaving 18 bases between. The CDR3 is 17 residues long. CDR1 is LNHNV, CDR2 YYDKDF, per germline (reference sequence). CDR3 residues: CATSRPLPGQLNTEAFF. The CDR3 DNA reads TGTGCCACCAGCAGACCTCTCCCGGGACAACTTAACACTGAAGCTTTCTTT. The full variable domain, completed using reference TRBV15 and TRBJ1-1, is DAMVIQNPRYQVTQFGKPVTLSCSQTLNHNVMYWYQQKSSQAPKLLFHYYDKDFNNEADTPDNFQSRRPNTSFCFLDIRSPGLGDTAMYLCATSRPLPGQLNTEAFFGQGTRLTVV.

This chain joins TRBV7-9 and TRBJ2-3, with a weak D call TRBD2 (6 bases). This CDR3 comprises 14 residues. The V gene's germline CDR1 is SEHNR and CDR2 FQNEAQ (reference sequence). V shed 3 bases and J shed 8 bases, with 15 bases lying between them. This CDR3 reads CASSFSGEDVTQYF. The CDR3 DNA is TGTGCCAGCAGCTTTTCCGGGGAGGACGTTACGCAGTATTTT.

The chain is built from TRBV3-1 (or the pseudogene TRBV3-2) and TRBJ1-1; possibly TRBD1 for D (5 bases). CDR3 length equals 14 residues. From germline, CDR1 is LGHDT and CDR2 YNNKEL (reference sequence). Trimming took 4 bases from V and 4 from J, leaving 13 bases between them. The CDR3 loop is CASSLTDLGTEAFF. As DNA, the CDR3 is TGTGCCAGCAGCCTGACAGATCTCGGCACTGAAGCTTTCTTT.

The chain carries TRBV3-1 (or the pseudogene TRBV3-2) and TRBJ2-2; the D is unclear. Trimming removed 1 base from V and 6 bases from J, with 12 bases in between. The CDR3 runs 15 residues. The germline CDR1 and CDR2 sequences are LGHDT and YNNKEL (reference sequence). The CDR3 coding sequence is TGTGCCAGCAGCCAAGTGAGTCGTGCGCCCGGGGAGCTGTTTTTT. Amino acids: CASSQVSRAPGELFF.

The chain uses TRBV9 and TRBJ1-1, with D uncertain. CDR1 and CDR2 from the germline V gene are SGDLS and YYNGEE. The germline V and J ends were trimmed by 2 bases and 3 bases, with 8 bases remaining between them. This CDR3 is 13 amino acids long. DNA for the CDR3: TGTGCCAGCAGCGTGAAGGGAGACACTGAAGCTTTCTTT. Its protein product is CASSVKGDTEAFF.

This chain uses TRBV7-2 with TRBJ2-2; D is possibly TRBD2 (5 bases). The CDR3 totals 15 residues. The germline CDR1 and CDR2 sequences are SGHTA and FQGNSA. The V and J ends lost 4 bases and 1 base respectively, with 10 bases between them. The CDR3 protein is CASSSTGRNTGELFF. As DNA, the CDR3 is TGTGCCAGCAGCTCAACGGGGAGGAACACCGGGGAGCTGTTTTTT.

This rearrangement joins TRBV9 to TRBJ1-3; D gene unclear. V dropped 0 bases and J dropped 7 bases, with 11 bases sitting between them. CDR1 SGDLS and CDR2 YYNGEE come from the germline V gene. The CDR3 totals 14 residues. CDR3 in amino acids: CASSVALAGNTIYF. CDR3 nucleotides: TGTGCCAGCAGCGTAGCGCTCGCGGGTAACACCATATATTTT.

J is TRBJ1-2 and V is TRBV5-1; D gene ambiguous. The CDR3 totals 15 residues. V lost 0 bases, J lost 0 bases, and 9 bases lay in between. In germline, CDR1 is SGHRS, CDR2 YFSETQ. CDR3 in amino acids: CASSLGLGANYGYTF. Here the CDR3 DNA reads TGCGCCAGCAGCTTGGGGCTGGGAGCTAACTATGGCTACACCTTC.

CDR3 sequence reads: CASSLAAGGTFNQPQHF. CDR3 DNA sequence: TGTGCCAGCAGCTTGGCGGCAGGGGGGACCTTCAATCAGCCCCAGCATTTT. The V gene is TRBV5-5, the J gene TRBJ1-5; 7 positions agree with TRBD1. Trimming at V came to 0 bases and at J to 3 bases, leaving 9 bases not matched to a gene. The CDR3 is made up of 17 amino acids. In germline, CDR1 is SGHKS, CDR2 YYEKEE (reference sequence).

J is TRBJ1-5 and V is TRBV7-8, with no clear D. The CDR3 extends over 13 amino acids. CDR1 SGHVS and CDR2 FQNEAQ come from the germline V gene. V was cut by 2 bases and J by 4 bases, with 6 bases left in between. The CDR3 here is CASSLRPNQPQHF. CDR3 bases: TGTGCCAGCAGCTTAAGGCCTAATCAGCCCCAGCATTTT.

The chain carries TRBV5-8 and TRBJ2-3; 14 nucleotides agree with TRBD2. With V trimmed by 7 bases and J by 0 bases, 13 bases remained unmatched. The CDR3 sequence is 19 residues long. Germline V CDR1 and CDR2: SGHTS, YDEGEE. The CDR3 bases are TGTGCCAGCCCCCAGGGACTAGCGGGGGTCCCCTCTAGCACAGATACGCAGTATTTT. Translating it yields CASPQGLAGVPSSTDTQYF.

The chain has TRBV24-1 and TRBJ2-3; possibly TRBD1 for D (6 bases). Per germline, CDR1 KGHDR and CDR2 SFDVKD. Between the trimmed V and J ends, which lost 5 bases and 4 bases, there was a span of 15 bases. The CDR3 spans 15 residues. The CDR3 loop reads CATSGARGIADTQYF. CDR3 DNA: TGTGCCACCAGTGGGGCCAGGGGAATCGCAGATACGCAGTATTTT.

The gene calls are TRBV7-2 and TRBJ1-1; 7 nucleotides align to TRBD1. After removal of 1 base from V and 11 bases from J, the junction contained 16 bases not matched to a gene. CDR1 is SGHTA and CDR2 is FQGNSA in the germline V gene. CDR3 length: 16 residues. The CDR3 DNA follows: TGTGCCAGCAGCTTAGGAATATCAGGGGGAATACTCGGGGCTTTCTTT. Protein product: CASSLGISGGILGAFF.

The chain joins TRBV5-1 to TRBJ1-2; D is perhaps TRBD1 (5 bases). This CDR3 region has 14 residues. Germline lookup yields CDR1 SGHRS and CDR2 YFSETQ. V lost 4 bases and J lost 6, with 16 bases in between. The CDR3 loop is CASSPDTSSDGYTF. CDR3 bases: TGCGCCAGCAGCCCGGACACCTCCTCGGATGGCTACACCTTC.

The V and J genes are TRBV28 and TRBJ1-2; a weak D match, TRBD1 (5 bases). Trimming took off 5 bases at V and 3 bases at J, with 13 bases between the two ends. CDR1 and CDR2 from the germline V gene are MDHEN and SYDVKM. This CDR3 contains 14 residues. The CDR3 is CASSPPRDHYGYTF. CDR3 coding DNA: TGTGCCAGCAGTCCGCCCAGGGATCACTATGGCTACACCTTC.